Below, 24 T cell receptor beta chains from the same sample are listed, as sequenced in a study of long-term antiretroviral therapy in people with HIV. Version v3.0 of the immunoSEQ assay ran at survey level. Data came from immunoSEQ multiplex PCR; TCRdb stores just in-frame clones and leaves some out. The top ten clones hold 3.2% of a sample with approximately 35,000 clones, about four fifths of them seen once. The source was unsorted PBMCs, collected 1.9 years after starting antiretroviral therapy. The origin of the receptors is a man between 18 and 29 years old with HIV.

The chain couples TRBV30 to TRBJ2-6; no clear D gene. This CDR3 has 12 amino acids. Germline V gives CDR1 GTSNPN, CDR2 SVGIG (reference sequence). V was shortened by 4 bases and J by 2 bases, with 3 bases between the two germline ends. Here the CDR3 DNA reads TGTGCCTGGACCCCTGGGGCCAACGTCCTGACTTTC. This encodes CAWTPGANVLTF.

The V and J genes are TRBV11-2 and TRBJ1-6; TRBD1 agrees at 7 bases. Germline CDR1 reads SGHAT; CDR2 reads FQNNGV. V lost 6 bases and J lost 9; bases outside the gene matches: 5. The CDR3 is 13 residues long. The CDR3 loop reads CASRTDRVSPLHF. The CDR3 nucleotides are TGTGCCAGCAGAACCGACAGGGTTTCACCCCTCCACTTT.

V is TRBV11-2 and J is TRBJ2-5; no clear D gene. Deletions cut 5 bases from V and 4 bases from J, with 11 bases between. This CDR3 spans 13 amino acids. CDR1 and CDR2 (germline): SGHAT, FQNNGV. For the CDR3, the DNA is TGTGCCAGCAGCCTAACGCTTGCAGAGACCCAGTACTTC. As protein: CASSLTLAETQYF.

V and J are TRBV6-5 and TRBJ1-1; 10 nucleotides align to TRBD1. Germline V gives CDR1 MNHEY, CDR2 SVGAGI. The CDR3 runs 16 residues. V gave up 4 bases and J gave up 0 bases; unmatched junction bases: 5. This CDR3 reads CASSSDRGLMNTEAFF. The DNA of the CDR3 is TGTGCCAGCAGTTCCGACAGGGGGCTGATGAACACTGAAGCTTTCTTT.

This chain connects TRBV6-1 to TRBJ2-7; 9 nucleotides line up with TRBD1. The CDR3 covers 15 residues. With V trimmed by 0 bases and J by 6 bases, 6 bases remained unmatched. Per germline, CDR1 MNHNS and CDR2 SASEGT. The CDR3 loop is CASSEAGQGTPEQYF. Here the CDR3 DNA reads TGTGCCAGCAGTGAAGCGGGACAGGGTACGCCCGAGCAGTACTTC.

This clone was found a few times. The CDR3: CASSMGREQFF. The CDR3 nucleotides read TGTGCCAGCAGTATGGGCCGTGAGCAGTTCTTC. The rearrangement links TRBV27 to TRBJ2-1; D is unclear. This CDR3 has 11 amino acids. Trimming pared 5 bases from V and 9 bases from J, leaving 8 bases between. Germline V lookup: CDR1 MNHEY, CDR2 SMNVEV (reference sequence).

In DNA form, the CDR3 reads TGCGCCAGCAGCTTGGGGACAGGGGGCGAGACCCAGTACTTC. Protein product: CASSLGTGGETQYF. The chain joins TRBV5-1 to TRBJ2-5; 11 positions agree with TRBD1. V lost 0 bases and J lost 5; bases outside the gene matches: 0. In germline, CDR1 is SGHRS, CDR2 YFSETQ. The CDR3 is 14 amino acids.

V usage is TRBV9 and J usage is TRBJ2-2; TRBD1 matches 10 bases. This CDR3 comprises 15 residues. The germline CDR1 and CDR2 sequences are SGDLS and YYNGEE. With 4 bases clipped from V and 4 bases from J, the junction kept 4 bases outside the gene matches. CDR3 loop: CASSKDRGSTGELFF. The CDR3 DNA sequence: TGTGCCAGCAGCAAGGACAGGGGGAGCACCGGGGAGCTGTTTTTT.

The V gene is TRBV5-1, the J gene TRBJ1-2; D perhaps matches TRBD1 (5 bases). The germline V gene encodes CDR1 SGHRS and CDR2 YFSETQ. V lost 3 bases, J lost 3 bases, and 15 bases lay in between. The CDR3 covers 15 residues. The CDR3 loop is CASSSGFLRDYGYTF. For the CDR3, the DNA is TGCGCCAGCAGCTCCGGGTTCCTCAGGGACTATGGCTACACCTTC.

This clone was detected a few times. This chain joins TRBV19 and TRBJ1-5; no clear D gene. Germline values: CDR1 LNHDA, CDR2 SQIVND (reference sequence). The ends were cut back, 4 bases at V and 13 bases at J, with 14 bases in the middle. The CDR3 runs to 12 residues. CDR3 in amino acids: CASSRAGSPQHF. The CDR3 DNA reads as TGTGCCAGTAGTAGGGCGGGTTCCCCGCAGCATTTT.

The count of this clone is one. This chain uses TRBV4-1 with TRBJ2-7; TRBD1 aligns across 7 bases. The CDR3 is 15 residues long. The ends lost 4 bases at V and 0 bases at J; junction bases unmatched: 6. Germline CDR1 reads MGHRA; CDR2 reads YSYEKL. The CDR3: CASSLGTVSSYEQYF. Here the CDR3 DNA reads TGCGCCAGCAGCCTGGGGACAGTCAGCTCCTACGAGCAGTACTTC.

V gene TRBV6-1 combines with J gene TRBJ2-7; tentatively, D is TRBD2 (5 bases). This CDR3 is built from 15 residues. Germline CDR1 reads MNHNS; CDR2 reads SASEGT. Trimming took 0 bases from V and 3 from J, leaving 12 bases between them. The CDR3 region has the DNA TGTGCCAGCAGTGAAGCTGTCGTTCGGGGCTACGAGCAGTACTTC. This codes for CASSEAVVRGYEQYF.

This clone has only a few counts. This chain joins TRBV4-1 and TRBJ1-6; D unclear. CDR3 size: 13 residues. Per the germline V gene, CDR1 is MGHRA and CDR2 is YSYEKL. The germline V and J ends were trimmed by 0 bases and 7 bases, with 4 bases remaining between them. CDR3 nucleotide sequence: TGCGCCAGCAGCCAAGAAGAGAATTCACCCCTCCACTTT. Its protein product is CASSQEENSPLHF.

V is TRBV28 and J is TRBJ1-5; D remains ambiguous. The CDR3 loop spans 13 amino acids. CDR1 MDHEN and CDR2 SYDVKM come from the germline V gene. V was trimmed by 9 bases and J by 0 bases, leaving 9 bases between them. The CDR3 reads CASRIYSNQPQHF. Here the CDR3 DNA reads TGTGCCAGTCGGATTTATAGCAATCAGCCCCAGCATTTT. Full variable domain (rest looked up from reference TRBV28 and TRBJ1-5): DVKVTQSSRYLVKRTGEKVFLECVQDMDHENMFWYRQDPGLGLRLIYFSYDVKMKEKGDIPEGYSVSREKKERFSLILESASTNQTSMYLCASRIYSNQPQHFGDGTRLSIL.

This clone showed up just a few times. The chain employs TRBV4-2 and TRBJ2-5; D possibly corresponds to TRBD2 (5 bases). The CDR3 totals 16 residues. Trimming pared 0 bases from V and 4 bases from J, leaving 15 bases between. Germline V gene sequence: CDR1 LGHNA, CDR2 YNFKEQ. The CDR3: CASSQDAPGGGETQYF. The CDR3 DNA follows: TGTGCCAGCAGCCAAGATGCCCCGGGCGGAGGAGAGACCCAGTACTTC.

The chain combines TRBV28 with TRBJ2-2, with 7 bases fitting TRBD2. With V trimmed by 7 bases and J by 7 bases, 15 bases remained unmatched. Per the germline V gene, CDR1 is MDHEN and CDR2 is SYDVKM. The length of the CDR3 is 16 residues. The CDR3 loop is CASTLSGLGAIGELFF. CDR3 sequence (DNA): TGTGCCAGCACCCTTAGCGGGCTCGGAGCGATCGGGGAGCTGTTTTTT.

The V and J genes are TRBV6-1 and TRBJ1-1; no clear D gene. Trimming pared 3 bases from V and 0 bases from J, leaving 5 bases between. This CDR3 contains 13 residues. Germline lookup yields CDR1 MNHNS and CDR2 SASEGT. CDR3 amino acids: CASSDQMNTEAFF. The CDR3 DNA is TGTGCCAGCAGTGATCAGATGAACACTGAAGCTTTCTTT.

The V call is TRBV5-1, the J call TRBJ2-1; TRBD1 matches at 9 bases. This CDR3 spans 12 amino acids. From germline, CDR1 is SGHRS and CDR2 YFSETQ. Losses at the gene ends were 4 bases for V and 10 bases for J; bases not matched to a gene: 3. The CDR3 reads CASSGTGYEQFF. The CDR3 DNA reads TGCGCCAGCAGCGGGACAGGGTACGAGCAGTTCTTC.

V usage is TRBV29-1 and J usage is TRBJ2-3; a weak D match, TRBD2 (6 bases). Germline V gene sequence: CDR1 SQVTM, CDR2 ANQGSEA. The CDR3 covers 15 residues. Trimming pared 7 bases from V and 4 bases from J, leaving 21 bases between. The CDR3, as DNA: TGCAGCGCCGACCTCGGAGCGGAGGGCCCAGATACGCAGTATTTT. Translation: CSADLGAEGPDTQYF.

DNA for the CDR3: TGTGCCAGCAGCTTGGAGTTGTCAGAGACCCAGTACTTC. Translating it yields CASSLELSETQYF. The J gene is TRBJ2-5, the V gene TRBV11-2; D gene ambiguous. Trimming removed 3 bases at V and 4 bases at J, with 9 bases between. Germline V lookup: CDR1 SGHAT, CDR2 FQNNGV. This CDR3 is built from 13 residues.

The CDR3 protein is CASSLGENTEAFF. Written as DNA, the CDR3 is TGCGCCAGCAGCTTGGGAGAGAACACTGAAGCTTTCTTT. The rearrangement uses TRBV5-1 and TRBJ1-1; D ambiguous. This CDR3 contains 13 residues. Germline V gene lookup returns CDR1 SGHRS and CDR2 YFSETQ. Trimming removed 0 bases from V and 1 base from J, with 4 bases in between.

The V and J genes are TRBV7-9 and TRBJ2-7; 7 bases match TRBD1. The CDR3 totals 12 residues. With 1 base clipped from V and 12 bases from J, the junction kept 6 bases outside the gene matches. The germline V gene has CDR1 SEHNR and CDR2 FQNEAQ (reference sequence). In nucleotides, the CDR3 is TGTGCCAGCAGCTTAGTAGGGACAGTTGGGTACTTC. Translation: CASSLVGTVGYF.

This clone has more than one count but fewer than ten. The chain carries TRBV5-1 and TRBJ1-1; possibly TRBD1 for D (5 bases). V gave up 4 bases and J gave up 3 bases, with 10 bases separating them. In germline, CDR1 is SGHRS, CDR2 YFSETQ. The CDR3 length is 13 residues. Here the CDR3 DNA reads TGCGCCAGCAGCGATCAGGGAGACACTGAAGCTTTCTTT. This gives the protein CASSDQGDTEAFF.

This clone appeared a few times. V gene TRBV18 combines with J gene TRBJ1-2; 7 bases match TRBD1. CDR1 KGHSH and CDR2 LQKENI come from the germline V gene. The CDR3 spans 15 residues. J was trimmed by 0 bases and V by 2 bases; bases with no gene match: 3. The CDR3 sequence: CASSPKDRTNYGYTF. CDR3 in DNA: TGTGCCAGCTCACCAAAGGACAGGACTAACTATGGCTACACCTTC.